What follows are 8 T cell receptor beta chains derived from one specimen sequenced in a study of low-dose radiotherapy and immunotherapy resistance in tumors. The sample's time point: before trial treatment. First-strand cDNA relied on TRAV- and TRBV-specific primers spanning alpha and beta chains. Amplification, which lasted 20 PCR cycles, used a constant-region primer and V-primer adapter to amplify TCRs. Via MiXCR, TCRdb re-called the reads, giving one row per CDR3 protein. This table has 45,000 to 75,000 distinct CDR3 sequences, 20% to 25% appearing once. Sequences were derived from PBMCs, sampled before treatment. These receptor sequences come from a male donor with prostate cancer.

This clonotype showed up many times. This chain connects TRBV7-6 to TRBJ2-7; 9 bases are a match to TRBD2. The CDR3 covers 15 residues. After removal of 3 bases from V and 5 bases from J, the junction contained 8 bases not matched to a gene. The germline CDR1 and CDR2 sequences are SGHVS and FNYEAQ. The DNA of the CDR3 is TGTGCCAGCAGCTTCGCGGGAGGGCCGGCGAACGAGCAGTACTTC. Its translation is CASSFAGGPANEQYF.

This clonotype was seen ten or more times. The chain couples TRBV20-1 to TRBJ2-4, with 9 positions matching TRBD1. V trimming: 4 bases; J trimming: 1 base; junction bases outside the gene matches: 5. The CDR3 length is 15 residues. Germline CDR1 DFQATT, CDR2 SNEGSKA (reference sequence). The CDR3 here is CSATRGQGAKNIQYF. For the CDR3, the DNA is TGCAGTGCTACCCGTGGACAGGGGGCCAAAAACATTCAGTACTTC.

This clonotype was observed at least ten times. V gene TRBV12-3 or TRBV12-4 combines with J gene TRBJ1-1; D uncertain. The CDR3 is made up of 13 amino acids. Trimming removed 3 bases from V and 1 base from J, with 6 bases in between. This CDR3 is CASSFAENTEAFF. Here the CDR3 DNA reads TGTGCCAGCAGTTTTGCAGAGAACACTGAAGCTTTCTTT.

V is TRBV20-1 and J is TRBJ2-7; 8 bases agree with TRBD1. Germline CDR1 DFQATT, CDR2 SNEGSKA (reference sequence). CDR3 length equals 13 residues. J lost 4 bases, V lost 3 bases, and 5 bases had no gene match. The CDR3 DNA follows: TGCAGTGCTAGCCCCACAGGGGGTTACGAGCAGTACTTC. Translation gives CSASPTGGYEQYF.

This clonotype has at least ten counts. The chain carries TRBV2 and TRBJ1-4; 8 bases line up with TRBD1. Looked up from germline, CDR1 is SNHLY and CDR2 is FYNNEI. The length of the CDR3 is 12 residues. V shed 11 bases, J shed 4 bases, and the junction held 3 bases outside the gene matches. Here the CDR3 reads CAEGQGNEKLFF. CDR3 bases: TGTGCCGAAGGACAGGGTAATGAAAAACTGTTTTTT.

This clonotype was counted ten times or more. The chain employs TRBV7-9 and TRBJ2-7, with 12 nucleotides matching TRBD2. Germline CDR1 SEHNR, CDR2 FQNEAQ (reference sequence). With 5 bases clipped from V and 5 bases from J, the junction kept 7 bases outside the gene matches. The CDR3 has 15 residues. CDR3 DNA sequence: TGTGCCAGCAGCCCCACTAGCGGGAGGAATGACGAGCAGTACTTC. This encodes CASSPTSGRNDEQYF.

V usage is TRBV19 and J usage is TRBJ2-2, with 11 bases identical to TRBD2. Germline V gene lookup returns CDR1 LNHDA and CDR2 SQIVND (reference sequence). The CDR3 totals 17 residues. Losses at the gene ends were 5 bases for V and 1 base for J; bases not matched to a gene: 6. The chain's CDR3 is CASSPQGLAENTGELFF. Written as DNA, the CDR3 is TGTGCCAGTAGTCCCCAGGGACTAGCGGAGAACACCGGGGAGCTGTTTTTT. Supplemented by reference TRBV19 and TRBJ2-2, the full variable domain reads DGGITQSPKYLFRKEGQNVTLSCEQNLNHDAMYWYRQDPGQGLRLIYYSQIVNDFQKGDIAEGYSVSREKKESFPLTVTSAQKNPTAFYLCASSPQGLAENTGELFFGEGSRLTVL.

Many counts were recorded for this clonotype. At one end, the junction sequence differs from germline, possibly due to a read error. The chain couples TRBV10-2 to TRBJ1-2; the D is unclear. This CDR3 is built from 13 residues. CDR1 and CDR2 (germline): WSHSY, SAAADI. CDR3 sequence: CASSESTNYGYTF. Here the CDR3 DNA reads TGTGCCAGCAGTGAATCCACGAACTATGGCTACACCTTC.